The rows below give T cell receptor beta chains drawn from one sample of a study of regulatory T cells in long-lasting Graves disease. In TCRdb, the multiplex PCR reads were re-called with MiXCR into one record per CDR3 protein. The top ten hold approximately 16% of the sample, which has about 440,000 distinct CDR3 sequences, just under 15% seen once. The sample was also linked to a second study, of T cells in Graves' hyperthyroidism and ophthalmopathy.

The starting material was peripheral blood mononuclear cells (PBMCs), obtained at new diagnosis, from a patient treated with antithyroid drugs. All receptors come from a woman aged 25 to 39 with Graves disease. Both conserved end residues are part of each CDR3. The order of the fields is V gene, clone size, D gene, CDR3 length, J gene, CDR3 protein, CDR3 DNA. D genes are given only for firm matches. Size tells how often a clone was seen (once, few, many) or the class of an expanded clone, and some rows leave it out.

V: TRBV5-1; size: few; D: TRBD2; length: 15; J: TRBJ2-5; CDR3: CASSSFPGGQETQYF; DNA: TGCGCCAGCAGCTCCTTCCCGGGGGGCCAAGAGACCCAGTACTTC
V: TRBV13; size: many; D: TRBD2; length: 13; J: TRBJ2-7; CDR3: CASSFSGGREQYF; DNA: TGTGCCAGCAGCTTTAGCGGGGGGAGGGAGCAGTACTTC
V: TRBV5-5; size: .; D: TRBD2; length: 16; J: TRBJ2-3; CDR3: CASSLLAGGPPDTQYF; DNA: TGTGCCAGCAGCTTACTAGCGGGAGGCCCCCCAGATACGCAGTATTTT
V: TRBV7-9; size: many; D: TRBD1; length: 13; J: TRBJ2-7; CDR3: CASSSGQIYEQYF; DNA: TGTGCCAGCAGCTCGGGACAGATCTACGAGCAGTACTTC
V: TRBV12-3/TRBV12-4; size: many; D: .; length: 16; J: TRBJ2-1; CDR3: CASSPTRDLTYNEQFF; DNA: TGTGCCAGCAGCCCGACGCGGGATCTGACCTACAATGAGCAGTTCTTC
V: TRBV12-3/TRBV12-4; size: .; D: .; length: 15; J: TRBJ2-1; CDR3: CASSLTDYSYNEQFF; DNA: TGTGCCAGCAGTTTAACCGACTATTCCTACAATGAGCAGTTCTTC
V: TRBV24-1; size: few; D: TRBD2; length: 17; J: TRBJ2-3; CDR3: CATSDWTSGRGTDTQYF; DNA: TGTGCCACCAGTGATTGGACTAGCGGGAGAGGGACAGATACGCAGTATTTT
V: TRBV6-2/TRBV6-3; size: many; D: .; length: 14; J: TRBJ2-5; CDR3: CASSSLSGVETQYF; DNA: TGTGCCAGCAGTTCCCTATCGGGGGTTGAGACCCAGTACTTC
V: TRBV11-2; size: many; D: TRBD2; length: 18; J: TRBJ2-2; CDR3: CASSLEVVLALNTGELFF; DNA: TGTGCCAGCAGCTTAGAAGTTGTACTAGCGCTTAACACCGGGGAGCTGTTTTTT
V: TRBV10-2; size: many; D: TRBD2; length: 17; J: TRBJ2-1; CDR3: CASSDGLAGGLYNEQFF; DNA: TGCGCCAGCAGTGACGGACTAGCGGGAGGGTTATACAATGAGCAGTTCTTC
V: TRBV2; size: few; D: TRBD2; length: 16; J: TRBJ2-7; CDR3: CASSRSRTSGSYEQYF; DNA: TGTGCCAGCAGTCGAAGCCGGACTAGCGGGTCCTACGAGCAGTACTTC
V: TRBV28; size: many; D: .; length: 16; J: TRBJ2-6; CDR3: CASSTFPNSGANVLTF; DNA: TGTGCCAGCAGTACGTTCCCAAACTCTGGGGCCAACGTCCTGACTTTC
V: TRBV20-1; size: many; D: TRBD1; length: 17; J: TRBJ1-5; CDR3: CSANEGTGGDGNQPQHF; DNA: TGCAGTGCAAACGAAGGGACAGGGGGTGACGGCAATCAGCCCCAGCATTTT
V: TRBV10-3; size: few; D: .; length: 13; J: TRBJ2-7; CDR3: CAISEGDLYEQYF; DNA: TGTGCCATCAGTGAGGGCGACCTCTACGAGCAGTACTTC
V: TRBV9; size: .; D: TRBD2; length: 16; J: TRBJ2-3; CDR3: CASSVLGGRESDTQYF; DNA: TGTGCCAGCAGCGTACTTGGCGGGAGGGAATCAGATACGCAGTATTTT
V: TRBV13; size: few; D: .; length: 13; J: TRBJ2-7; CDR3: CASSLIRGTEQYF; DNA: TGTGCCAGCAGCTTAATAAGGGGAACCGAGCAGTACTTC
V: TRBV9; size: many; D: TRBD2; length: 17; J: TRBJ2-7; CDR3: CASSVDGLAGVREEQYF; DNA: TGTGCCAGCAGCGTAGACGGACTAGCGGGAGTTCGAGAAGAGCAGTACTTC
V: TRBV7-9; size: few; D: .; length: 12; J: TRBJ1-5; CDR3: CASSSRDQPQHF; DNA: TGTGCCAGCAGCTCCAGGGATCAGCCCCAGCATTTT
V: TRBV6-5; size: .; D: TRBD2; length: 16; J: TRBJ2-1; CDR3: CASSYFPSGAYNEQFF; DNA: TGTGCCAGCAGTTACTTCCCTAGCGGGGCCTACAATGAGCAGTTCTTC
V: TRBV12-3/TRBV12-4; size: few; D: .; length: 16; J: TRBJ2-3; CDR3: CASSLYHSDLWDTQYF; DNA: TGTGCCAGCAGTTTATATCACTCCGACTTGTGGGATACGCAGTATTTT
V: TRBV20-1; size: .; D: .; length: 14; J: TRBJ1-5; CDR3: CSAAGIDSNQPQHF; DNA: TGCAGTGCAGCCGGGATAGATAGCAATCAGCCCCAGCATTTT
V: TRBV19; size: few; D: TRBD2; length: 19; J: TRBJ2-1; CDR3: CASSIDLPGLGIFVNEQFF; DNA: TGTGCCAGTAGTATAGATCTACCGGGACTAGGAATTTTTGTCAATGAGCAGTTCTTC
V: TRBV7-9; size: many; D: .; length: 16; J: TRBJ2-1; CDR3: CASIPLERPSYNEQFF; DNA: TGTGCCAGCATCCCCCTAGAGCGGCCCTCCTACAATGAGCAGTTCTTC
V: TRBV27; size: few; D: .; length: 13; J: TRBJ1-5; CDR3: CASSGQRNQPQHF; DNA: TGTGCCAGCAGTGGGCAGAGGAATCAGCCCCAGCATTTT
V: TRBV29-1; size: many; D: .; length: 12; J: TRBJ2-1; CDR3: CSGNRGNYEQFF; DNA: TGCAGCGGGAACCGTGGCAATTATGAGCAGTTCTTC
V: TRBV6-1; size: few; D: .; length: 14; J: TRBJ2-7; CDR3: CASSTRGIPDEQYF; DNA: TGTGCCAGCAGTACAAGGGGTATCCCTGACGAGCAGTACTTC
V: TRBV7-3; size: many; D: TRBD2; length: 15; J: TRBJ2-3; CDR3: CASSLTMASGSRQYF; DNA: TGTGCCAGCAGCTTAACGATGGCTAGCGGAAGCAGGCAGTATTTT
V: TRBV7-2; size: many; D: .; length: 10; J: TRBJ1-1; CDR3: CASSRGEAFF; DNA: TGTGCCAGCAGCCGGGGTGAAGCTTTCTTT
V: TRBV20-1; size: many; D: TRBD2; length: 17; J: TRBJ2-1; CDR3: CSARALEIAGVSNEQFF; DNA: TGCAGTGCTAGAGCCCTGGAAATAGCGGGAGTCTCTAATGAGCAGTTCTTC
V: TRBV20-1; size: .; D: .; length: 16; J: TRBJ1-1; CDR3: CSARDLPRDPNTEAFF; DNA: TGCAGTGCTAGAGATTTACCCCGGGACCCGAACACTGAAGCTTTCTTT
V: TRBV6-1; size: many; D: .; length: 13; J: TRBJ1-6; CDR3: CASNGGRNSPLHF; DNA: TGTGCCAGCAATGGAGGGCGGAATTCACCCCTCCACTTT
V: TRBV27; size: many; D: TRBD1; length: 16; J: TRBJ2-7; CDR3: CASSLSPGQGYYEQYF; DNA: TGTGCCAGCAGTTTAAGTCCGGGACAGGGATACTACGAGCAGTACTTC
V: TRBV14; size: .; D: TRBD2; length: 16; J: TRBJ2-1; CDR3: CASSQGPSGRRYEQFF; DNA: TGTGCCAGCAGCCAAGGACCCAGCGGGAGGAGGTATGAGCAGTTCTTC
V: TRBV6-1; size: few; D: TRBD1; length: 15; J: TRBJ1-2; CDR3: CASSPRDRANDGYTF; DNA: TGTGCCAGCAGTCCGAGGGACAGGGCAAATGATGGCTACACCTTC
V: TRBV6-2/TRBV6-3; size: many; D: .; length: 13; J: TRBJ2-7; CDR3: CASTAGPPYEQYF; DNA: TGTGCCAGCACTGCCGGCCCGCCCTACGAGCAGTACTTC
V: TRBV24-1; size: .; D: TRBD1; length: 13; J: TRBJ1-2; CDR3: CATSEGTDYGYTF; DNA: TGTGCCACCAGTGAAGGGACAGACTATGGCTACACCTTC
V: TRBV6-2/TRBV6-3; size: many; D: .; length: 15; J: TRBJ2-1; CDR3: CASSYPRAAYNEQFF; DNA: TGTGCCAGCAGTTACCCCCGGGCCGCATACAATGAGCAGTTCTTC
V: TRBV20-1; size: many; D: .; length: 13; J: TRBJ2-5; CDR3: CSARETGGVAQYF; DNA: TGCAGTGCTAGAGAGACAGGTGGCGTGGCCCAGTACTTC
V: TRBV12-3/TRBV12-4; size: many; D: .; length: 15; J: TRBJ2-1; CDR3: CASSSSGFRGNEQFF; DNA: TGTGCCAGCAGTTCGTCGGGGTTTAGGGGCAATGAGCAGTTCTTC
V: TRBV7-2; size: .; D: .; length: 15; J: TRBJ1-2; CDR3: CASSSPRGEGYGYTF; DNA: TGTGCCAGCAGCTCTCCCCGGGGAGAAGGCTATGGCTACACCTTC
V: TRBV6-5; size: .; D: TRBD1; length: 16; J: TRBJ2-7; CDR3: CASSYRGGTGGNEQYF; DNA: TGTGCCAGCAGTTACCGGGGTGGGACAGGGGGCAACGAGCAGTACTTC
V: TRBV12-5; size: .; D: TRBD2; length: 18; J: TRBJ2-1; CDR3: CASGLVAKAGATYNEQFF; DNA: TGTGCTAGTGGTTTGGTAGCGAAAGCGGGAGCCACCTACAATGAGCAGTTCTTC
V: TRBV6-2/TRBV6-3; size: many; D: .; length: 14; J: TRBJ2-1; CDR3: CASSLVNSYNEQFF; DNA: TGTGCCAGCTCGCTAGTGAACTCCTACAATGAGCAGTTCTTC
V: TRBV10-1; size: .; D: .; length: 15; J: TRBJ1-6; CDR3: CASSESRSGDSPLHF; DNA: TGCGCCAGCAGTGAGTCGCGGTCAGGGGATTCACCCCTCCACTTT
V: TRBV25-1; size: few; D: .; length: 15; J: TRBJ2-3; CDR3: CAGSSYSGSTDTQYF; DNA: TGTGCCGGCAGTAGTTATTCGGGTAGCACAGATACGCAGTATTTT
V: TRBV11-2; size: many; D: TRBD2; length: 18; J: TRBJ2-7; CDR3: CASSLSGTSGRGGYEQYF; DNA: TGTGCCAGCAGCCTTTCCGGGACTAGCGGGAGAGGGGGGTACGAGCAGTACTTC
V: TRBV14; size: many; D: .; length: 13; J: TRBJ1-2; CDR3: CASSQPGGPRYTF; DNA: TGTGCCAGCAGCCAACCCGGAGGCCCCCGCTACACCTTC